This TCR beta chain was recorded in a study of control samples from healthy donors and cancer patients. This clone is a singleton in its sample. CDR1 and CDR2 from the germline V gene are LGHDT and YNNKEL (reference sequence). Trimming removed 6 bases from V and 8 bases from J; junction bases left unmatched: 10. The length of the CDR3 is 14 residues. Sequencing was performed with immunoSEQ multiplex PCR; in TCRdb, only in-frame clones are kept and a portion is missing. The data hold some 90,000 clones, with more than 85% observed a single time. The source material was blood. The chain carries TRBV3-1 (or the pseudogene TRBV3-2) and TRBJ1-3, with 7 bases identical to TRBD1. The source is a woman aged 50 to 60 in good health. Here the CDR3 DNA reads TGTGCCAGCAGGCCGGTGGGCAGGGGGGACACCATATATTTT. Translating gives CASRPVGRGDTIYF.